Below, 21 T cell receptor beta chains from the same sample are listed, as sequenced in a study of blood T cells in healthy people across ages. Then a second PCR, running roughly 6 to 12 cycles, was carried out with a sample-barcoded 5' primer and a J-beta primer mix. One entry per CDR3 protein results from TCRdb running MiXCR on the 5' RACE reads. Seen here are approximately 960,000 distinct CDR3 sequences, approximately 32% observed once, and the top ten hold 10%. These data are also associated with another study on T cells of mothers and their children.

Sequenced material: blood. Every receptor here comes from a woman in her thirties or forties in good health.

V and J are TRBV3-1 and TRBJ2-3; D not resolved. The CDR3 sequence is 17 residues long. Germline V lookup: CDR1 LGHDT, CDR2 YNNKEL (reference sequence). V gave up 0 bases and J gave up 1 base, with 14 bases separating them. The CDR3 nucleotides read TGTGCCAGCAGCCAAGATCGACGGCAGATCGGCACAGATACGCAGTATTTT. This translates into CASSQDRRQIGTDTQYF.

This clonotype was detected a few times. The chain recombines TRBV20-1 with TRBJ1-2; D might be TRBD1 (6 bases). CDR3 length equals 15 residues. Germline V gene sequence: CDR1 DFQATT, CDR2 SNEGSKA (reference sequence). Trimming left V 3 bases short and J 5 bases short, with 19 bases between. This CDR3 is CSARDRTVGQYGYTF. The CDR3 nucleotides are TGCAGTGCTAGGGACCGGACAGTGGGACAATATGGCTACACCTTC.

This clonotype was recorded many times. A read error is possible here, since a much larger clone lies one base away. V and J are TRBV20-1 and TRBJ2-7; D call uncertain. The CDR3 totals 13 residues. Germline-derived CDR1 and CDR2 are DFQATT and SNEGSKA (reference sequence). Trimming took off 3 bases at V and 3 bases at J, with 12 bases between the two ends. CDR3 nucleotide sequence: TGCAGTGCTAGGGCAGAAGTTAGCTACGAGCAGTACTTC. It specifies CSARAEVSYEQYF.

This clonotype was observed at least ten times. One end of the junction varies from germline; a read error may be responsible. This sequence joins TRBV5-1 and TRBJ1-2, with 9 nucleotides matching TRBD1. This CDR3 contains 14 residues. Germline lookup yields CDR1 SGHRS and CDR2 YFSETQ. CDR3 coding DNA: TGTGCCAGCAGCGGTACAGGGGGCAACTATGGCTACACCTTC. The encoded protein is CASSGTGGNYGYTF.

The chain combines TRBV5-1 with TRBJ2-1, with a tentative D call TRBD2 (5 bases). The ends were cut back, 4 bases at V and 8 bases at J, with 13 bases in the middle. This CDR3 comprises 13 residues. Germline values: CDR1 SGHRS, CDR2 YFSETQ. Here the CDR3 reads CASSPTFGDEQFF. CDR3 DNA sequence: TGCGCCAGCAGCCCGACCTTCGGGGATGAGCAGTTCTTC.

In its sample, this clonotype was seen a few times. The CDR3 DNA sequence: TGTGCCAGCAGGAGGGTGGGGGTTCGGAATGAGCAGTTCTTC. This sequence encodes CASRRVGVRNEQFF. V gene TRBV6-2 or TRBV6-3 combines with J gene TRBJ2-1; D could derive from TRBD1 or TRBD2 (5 bases each). V gave up 6 bases and J gave up 7 bases, with 16 bases separating them. This CDR3 comprises 14 residues. Germline CDR1 MNHEY, CDR2 SVGEGT.

The chain recombines TRBV29-1 with TRBJ2-1; TRBD1 agrees at 8 bases. The CDR3 contains 12 residues. V lost 6 bases and J lost 7; bases outside the gene matches: 5. Germline V lookup: CDR1 SQVTM, CDR2 ANQGSEA. CDR3 coding DNA: TGCAGCGTCGACAGGGGCAGTAATGAGCAGTTCTTC. It codes for CSVDRGSNEQFF.

A few counts support this clonotype. The chain links TRBV5-1 to TRBJ2-1; 8 nucleotides agree with TRBD2. Germline-derived CDR1 and CDR2 are SGHRS and YFSETQ. V lost 4 bases and J lost 10; bases outside the gene matches: 13. The CDR3 is 15 residues long. This CDR3 reads CASSRGGGGKYEQFF. Here the CDR3 DNA reads TGCGCCAGCAGCCGAGGAGGCGGGGGGAAGTACGAGCAGTTCTTC. Based on the CDR3 plus reference TRBV5-1 and TRBJ2-1, the full variable domain is KAGVTQTPRYLIKTRGQQVTLSCSPISGHRSVSWYQQTPGQGLQFLFEYFSETQRNKGNFPGRFSGRQFSNSRSEMNVSTLELGDSALYLCASSRGGGGKYEQFFGPGTRLTVL.

The rearrangement links TRBV6-6 to TRBJ1-6, with TRBD1 identical over 7 bases. The ends lost 6 bases at V and 8 bases at J; junction bases unmatched: 7. Germline V CDR1 and CDR2: MNHNY, SVGAGI (reference sequence). There are 14 residues in the CDR3. Here the CDR3 DNA reads TGTGCCAGCAGCCTGACAGGGAGGGATTCACCCCTCCACTTT. Translation: CASSLTGRDSPLHF.

The genes are TRBV5-1 and TRBJ2-1, with 7 nucleotides matching TRBD1. The CDR3 extends over 15 amino acids. The germline CDR1 and CDR2 sequences are SGHRS and YFSETQ. V was clipped by 2 bases and J by 2 bases; unmatched bases: 4. CDR3 nucleotide sequence: TGCGCCAGCAGCTTAAGACAGGGTACCTACAATGAGCAGTTCTTC. Translated, it gives CASSLRQGTYNEQFF. The full variable domain, its missing parts supplied by reference TRBV5-1 and TRBJ2-1, is KAGVTQTPRYLIKTRGQQVTLSCSPISGHRSVSWYQQTPGQGLQFLFEYFSETQRNKGNFPGRFSGRQFSNSRSEMNVSTLELGDSALYLCASSLRQGTYNEQFFGPGTRLTVL.

The V call is TRBV5-1, the J call TRBJ2-1, with 9 bases fitting TRBD2. CDR3 size: 13 residues. V lost 6 bases to trimming and J lost 5 bases; unmatched junction nucleotides: 3. The germline V gene encodes CDR1 SGHRS and CDR2 YFSETQ. The CDR3 loop reads CASMTSGNNEQFF. CDR3 DNA: TGCGCCAGCATGACTAGCGGAAACAATGAGCAGTTCTTC. Supplemented by reference TRBV5-1 and TRBJ2-1, the full variable domain reads KAGVTQTPRYLIKTRGQQVTLSCSPISGHRSVSWYQQTPGQGLQFLFEYFSETQRNKGNFPGRFSGRQFSNSRSEMNVSTLELGDSALYLCASMTSGNNEQFFGPGTRLTVL.

J is TRBJ1-4 and V is TRBV7-8; D is perhaps TRBD1 (5 bases). Germline-derived CDR1 and CDR2 are SGHVS and FQNEAQ. Trimming stripped 5 bases from V and 7 bases from J, with 17 bases between. The CDR3 is 15 residues long. The CDR3 here is CASSDYGANLEKLFF. The CDR3 region has the DNA TGTGCCAGCAGCGACTACGGGGCCAACCTTGAAAAACTGTTTTTT.

Ten or more counts support this clonotype. This rearrangement joins TRBV20-1 to TRBJ2-7; 11 bases line up with TRBD2. V dropped 3 bases and J dropped 0; count of bases not matched to a gene: 1. The CDR3 runs 14 residues. Germline lookup yields CDR1 DFQATT and CDR2 SNEGSKA (reference sequence). The CDR3 spells CSASSGGASYEQYF. CDR3 DNA: TGCAGTGCTAGTAGCGGGGGGGCCTCCTACGAGCAGTACTTC.

Turning to this clonotype: One end of the junction varies from germline; a read error may be responsible. This chain connects TRBV7-2 to TRBJ1-5; D is perhaps TRBD1 (5 bases). The CDR3 totals 15 residues. Germline lookup yields CDR1 SGHTA and CDR2 FQGNSA. The DNA of the CDR3 is TGTGCCAGCAGCCTCGGACATTCCTTAAATCGGCCCCAGCATTTT. Its protein is CASSLGHSLNRPQHF.

This clonotype was counted only a few times. V usage is TRBV12-3 or TRBV12-4 and J usage is TRBJ2-1; 11 bases are shared with TRBD1. The J segment lost 3 bases and the V segment lost 4 bases, leaving 8 bases of the junction unmatched. This CDR3 is 17 amino acids long. Here the CDR3 DNA reads TGTGCCAGCAGTTGGGATACCGGGACAGGGGGCTACAATGAGCAGTTCTTC. Protein sequence: CASSWDTGTGGYNEQFF.

The chain has TRBV4-3 and TRBJ1-1; D unresolved. Germline lookup yields CDR1 LGHNA and CDR2 YSLEER. The V end lost 0 bases, the J end lost 10 bases, and 18 bases lay between the germline ends. The length of the CDR3 is 15 residues. CDR3 loop: CASSQETNWLLGAFF. The CDR3 nucleotides read TGCGCCAGCAGCCAAGAGACGAACTGGCTTCTGGGAGCTTTCTTT.

This clonotype was detected a few times. The chain has TRBV28 and TRBJ1-5; 8 bases are a match to TRBD1. The V gene end was trimmed by 4 bases and the J gene end by 4 bases; junction bases not matched to a gene: 18. The CDR3 has 19 amino acids. Germline V gene data show CDR1 as MDHEN and CDR2 as SYDVKM. In nucleotides, the CDR3 is TGTGCCAGCAGTTACATGGCCCGGACAGGGCGATTCAAAAATCAGCCCCAGCATTTT. Translation gives CASSYMARTGRFKNQPQHF.

This clonotype has ten or more counts. This rearrangement joins TRBV27 to TRBJ2-7, with a possible D match to TRBD2 (7 bases). V gave up 3 bases and J gave up 5 bases, with 17 bases separating them. The germline V gene has CDR1 MNHEY and CDR2 SMNVEV (reference sequence). This CDR3 is built from 15 residues. The CDR3 reads CASSLGGGFFDEQYF. CDR3 nucleotide sequence: TGTGCCAGCAGTTTGGGAGGGGGATTCTTCGACGAGCAGTACTTC.

Many counts were recorded for this clonotype. The rearrangement joins TRBV11-2 to TRBJ2-5, with D possibly being TRBD2 (6 bases). With 4 bases removed from V and 2 bases from J, the gap between germline ends came to 14 bases. Germline CDR1 is SGHAT and CDR2 is FQNNGV. This CDR3 is built from 15 residues. CDR3 sequence reads: CASSSNAGWQETQYF. As DNA, the CDR3 is TGTGCCAGCAGCTCAAACGCGGGGTGGCAAGAGACCCAGTACTTC.

This clonotype was counted only a few times. This CDR3 is CASSPGTDILEQYF. The DNA of the CDR3 is TGTGCCAGCAGTCCCGGGACAGATATACTTGAGCAGTACTTC. The rearrangement links TRBV27 to TRBJ2-7, with 7 bases fitting TRBD1. From germline, CDR1 is MNHEY and CDR2 SMNVEV (reference sequence). The CDR3 spans 14 residues. Trimming removed 5 bases from V and 7 bases from J; junction bases left unmatched: 11.

This clonotype was observed a handful of times. The genes are TRBV6-5 and TRBJ1-6, with 9 bases that match TRBD1. The germline V gene encodes CDR1 MNHEY and CDR2 SVGAGI. V trimming: 0 bases; J trimming: 11 bases; junction bases outside the gene matches: 2. There are 14 residues in the CDR3. CDR3 sequence (DNA): TGTGCCAGCAGTTACTCGGGACAGGGCCCACCCCTCCACTTT. It specifies CASSYSGQGPPLHF.